These 22 T cell receptor beta chains originate from one sample sequenced in a study of immune evolution from preneoplasia to lung adenocarcinoma. Sequencing used immunoSEQ multiplex PCR; TCRdb keeps in-frame clones, though not all of them. This sample has approximately 4,500 clones, with under 85% found just once. Sequenced input: FFPE lung adenocarcinoma in situ tissue. Source of these receptors: a person aged 60-80 years with lung adenocarcinoma.

This clone appeared a few times. The genes are TRBV4-1 and TRBJ1-2, with D unresolved. Looked up from germline, CDR1 is MGHRA and CDR2 is YSYEKL. This CDR3 contains 15 residues. V was clipped by 0 bases and J by 1 base, with 9 bases between them. CDR3 DNA sequence: TGCGCCAGCAGCCAAGATCCGGCCTTTAACTATGGCTACACCTTC. As protein: CASSQDPAFNYGYTF.

The chain recombines TRBV29-1 with TRBJ1-4; D unresolved. V was clipped by 4 bases and J by 3 bases, with 9 bases between them. CDR3 length: 13 residues. Germline V gene data show CDR1 as SQVTM and CDR2 as ANQGSEA. The chain's CDR3 is CSVGEGSNEKLFF. In DNA form, the CDR3 reads TGCAGCGTTGGGGAGGGTTCTAATGAAAAACTGTTTTTT.

This clone has only a few counts. The chain is built from TRBV30 and TRBJ1-2; TRBD1 matches at 8 bases. This CDR3 spans 13 amino acids. V was clipped by 5 bases and J by 1 base; unmatched bases: 3. CDR1 GTSNPN and CDR2 SVGIG come from the germline V gene (reference sequence). The CDR3 sequence: CAWQGQDNYGYTF. In DNA form, the CDR3 reads TGTGCCTGGCAGGGACAGGATAACTATGGCTACACCTTC.

The CDR3 DNA is TGTGCCAGCAGCGTAGAGATTAATTCACCCCTCCACTTT. Its translation: CASSVEINSPLHF. This chain links TRBV9 with TRBJ1-6; D ambiguous. Germline assignment: CDR1 SGDLS and CDR2 YYNGEE. Deletions cut 0 bases from V and 6 bases from J, with 4 bases between. This CDR3 is built from 13 residues.

V is TRBV5-4 and J is TRBJ2-1; tentatively, D is TRBD2 (5 bases). Germline loops: CDR1 SGHNT, CDR2 YYREEE (reference sequence). The CDR3 spans 14 residues. Deletions cut 0 bases from V and 9 bases from J, with 13 bases between. In DNA form, the CDR3 reads TGTGCCAGCAGCTTGGACGGGGAAATAGGTGAGCAGTTCTTC. It yields the protein CASSLDGEIGEQFF.

Comment on this clone: The DNA is omitted, as the CDR3 cannot be located on it reliably, and the CDR3 follows TCRdb's listing. The rearrangement uses TRBV7-6 and TRBJ2-7; the tabulated D call, TRBD1, remains unverified against the DNA. CDR1 is SGHVS, CDR2 FNYEAQ, per germline. The CDR3 comprises 13 residues, both ends counted. CDR3 sequence: CASSGVGQGNKYF.

This sequence joins TRBV28 and TRBJ2-7; D gene uncertain. Germline CDR1 is MDHEN and CDR2 is SYDVKM. CDR3 length: 11 residues. The V end was cut by 6 bases, the J end by 6 bases, with 9 bases between. CDR3 region: CASRRLGEQYF. CDR3 nucleotides: TGTGCCAGCAGACGGCTAGGCGAGCAGTACTTC.

For the CDR3, the DNA is TGCAGCGCTGACCCCTATTCCGGGACACCGGAGTACAATGAGCAGTTCTTC. It translates to CSADPYSGTPEYNEQFF. The chain is built from TRBV29-1 and TRBJ2-1, with D perhaps TRBD1 (6 bases). In germline, CDR1 is SQVTM, CDR2 ANQGSEA. V was cut by 7 bases and J by 4 bases, with 26 bases left in between. The CDR3 is 17 residues long.

The V call is TRBV9, the J call TRBJ1-2, with D unresolved. The CDR3 is 15 amino acids. CDR1 is SGDLS and CDR2 is YYNGEE in the germline V gene. V was trimmed by 0 bases and J by 4 bases, leaving 13 bases between them. CDR3 loop: CASSVAPGSSYGYTF. DNA for the CDR3: TGTGCCAGCAGCGTAGCTCCAGGATCCTCCTATGGCTACACCTTC.

The CDR3 protein is CASSTQVSGELFF. The CDR3 bases are TGTGCCAGCTCAACGCAGGTATCCGGGGAGCTGTTTTTT. The chain recombines TRBV18 with TRBJ2-2; D is undetermined. The germline V gene encodes CDR1 KGHSH and CDR2 LQKENI. This CDR3 has 13 residues. The V and J ends lost 5 bases and 6 bases respectively, with 10 bases between them.

This rearrangement joins TRBV5-1 to TRBJ1-4, with D possibly matching TRBD1 (6 bases). V lost 0 bases to trimming and J lost 7 bases, with 10 bases between them. CDR3 size: 14 residues. The germline V gene has CDR1 SGHRS and CDR2 YFSETQ. CDR3 protein: CASSLGGGGEKLFF. In DNA form, the CDR3 reads TGCGCCAGCAGCTTGGGCGGGGGCGGTGAAAAACTGTTTTTT.

This chain joins TRBV6-6 and TRBJ2-3, with TRBD2 as a possible D gene (7 bases). The CDR3 consists of 15 residues. The V end lost 10 bases, the J end lost 2 bases, and 19 bases lay between the germline ends. Looked up from germline, CDR1 is MNHNY and CDR2 is SVGAGI (reference sequence). The CDR3 spells CATKRRGQFTDTQYF. CDR3 nucleotide sequence: TGTGCCACCAAGAGGCGGGGGCAATTCACAGATACGCAGTATTTT.

Only a few counts were recorded for this clone. The chain employs TRBV19 and TRBJ1-4; the match to TRBD1 covers 7 bases. Germline V gene data show CDR1 as LNHDA and CDR2 as SQIVND (reference sequence). Germline trimming cut 7 bases from V and 6 bases from J; bases unmatched to any gene: 5. This CDR3 region has 13 residues. The CDR3 sequence is CASIRDRHEKLFF. The CDR3 DNA sequence: TGTGCCAGTATCCGGGACAGACATGAAAAACTGTTTTTT. Full variable domain (outside the CDR3, taken from reference TRBV19 and TRBJ1-4): DGGITQSPKYLFRKEGQNVTLSCEQNLNHDAMYWYRQDPGQGLRLIYYSQIVNDFQKGDIAEGYSVSREKKESFPLTVTSAQKNPTAFYLCASIRDRHEKLFFGSGTQLSVL.

This clone was detected once. The chain has TRBV7-2 and TRBJ1-2; 7 positions agree with TRBD1. The CDR3 sequence is 15 residues long. Germline lookup yields CDR1 SGHTA and CDR2 FQGNSA. J was trimmed by 4 bases and V by 1 base; bases with no gene match: 6. The CDR3 loop is CASSLVAGGVYGYTF. The CDR3 DNA sequence: TGTGCCAGCAGCTTAGTTGCAGGGGGGGTCTATGGCTACACCTTC.

J is TRBJ2-4 and V is TRBV30; perhaps TRBD2 as D (6 bases). Trimming removed 6 bases at V and 5 bases at J, with 20 bases between. The CDR3 runs 15 residues. Germline V CDR1 and CDR2: GTSNPN, SVGIG (reference sequence). CDR3 sequence: CACGDLQTGENIQYF. The CDR3 DNA follows: TGTGCCTGTGGGGACCTCCAAACGGGGGAAAACATTCAGTACTTC.

The V and J genes are TRBV7-8 and TRBJ1-4; D is undetermined. Per germline, CDR1 SGHVS and CDR2 FQNEAQ. Trimming left V 8 bases short and J 7 bases short, with 20 bases between. This CDR3 is 15 amino acids long. The CDR3 here is CASRPGSGLAEKLFF. CDR3 DNA sequence: TGTGCCAGCCGTCCCGGATCGGGGTTGGCTGAAAAACTGTTTTTT.

This clone was found once. The chain couples TRBV9 to TRBJ2-1, with D maybe TRBD1 (6 bases). This CDR3 spans 14 amino acids. V gave up 4 bases and J gave up 10 bases, with 18 bases separating them. Germline CDR1 and CDR2: SGDLS and YYNGEE. The CDR3 protein is CASSPMDSSREQFF. DNA of the CDR3: TGTGCCAGCAGCCCGATGGACAGTTCGAGAGAGCAGTTCTTC.

The chain recombines TRBV10-2 with TRBJ2-3; D is perhaps TRBD1 (6 bases). Trimming cost V 4 bases and J 4 bases, with 15 bases left between them. CDR3 length: 15 residues. In germline, CDR1 is WSHSY, CDR2 SAAADI. The DNA of the CDR3 is TGCGCCAGCAGTGCTCGACAGGCTTTGGCAGATACGCAGTATTTT. Translating it yields CASSARQALADTQYF.

The chain employs TRBV18 and TRBJ2-2; 8 positions match TRBD2. CDR3 size: 15 residues. V shed 3 bases, J shed 9 bases, and the junction held 9 bases outside the gene matches. In germline, CDR1 is KGHSH, CDR2 LQKENI. CDR3 bases: TGTGCCAGCTCACCCCTGAGCGGGGGCCACCGGGAGCTGTTTTTT. Encoded protein: CASSPLSGGHRELFF.

This clone appeared a few times. V and J are TRBV7-8 and TRBJ1-4, with no clear D. Germline V gene lookup returns CDR1 SGHVS and CDR2 FQNEAQ. The CDR3 runs 15 residues. The V and J ends lost 3 bases and 3 bases respectively, with 11 bases between them. The CDR3 loop is CASSFYAAANEKLFF. Here the CDR3 DNA reads TGTGCCAGCAGCTTCTACGCTGCAGCTAATGAAAAACTGTTTTTT.

The J gene is TRBJ2-5, the V gene TRBV2, with 7 nucleotides matching TRBD1. The CDR3 consists of 12 residues. Trimming took 9 bases from V and 2 from J; bases not matched to a gene: 3. In germline, CDR1 is SNHLY, CDR2 FYNNEI. In nucleotides, the CDR3 is TGTGCCAGTGACAGGGTACAAGAGACCCAGTACTTC. It yields the protein CASDRVQETQYF.

This rearrangement joins TRBV4-1 to TRBJ2-2, with 7 bases matching TRBD1. With 0 bases clipped from V and 7 bases from J, the junction kept 14 bases outside the gene matches. Per germline, CDR1 MGHRA and CDR2 YSYEKL. The CDR3 consists of 18 residues. The CDR3 is CASSQDVGVAGGSGELFF. The CDR3 region has the DNA TGCGCCAGCAGCCAAGATGTTGGTGTGGCAGGGGGAAGCGGGGAGCTGTTTTTT.